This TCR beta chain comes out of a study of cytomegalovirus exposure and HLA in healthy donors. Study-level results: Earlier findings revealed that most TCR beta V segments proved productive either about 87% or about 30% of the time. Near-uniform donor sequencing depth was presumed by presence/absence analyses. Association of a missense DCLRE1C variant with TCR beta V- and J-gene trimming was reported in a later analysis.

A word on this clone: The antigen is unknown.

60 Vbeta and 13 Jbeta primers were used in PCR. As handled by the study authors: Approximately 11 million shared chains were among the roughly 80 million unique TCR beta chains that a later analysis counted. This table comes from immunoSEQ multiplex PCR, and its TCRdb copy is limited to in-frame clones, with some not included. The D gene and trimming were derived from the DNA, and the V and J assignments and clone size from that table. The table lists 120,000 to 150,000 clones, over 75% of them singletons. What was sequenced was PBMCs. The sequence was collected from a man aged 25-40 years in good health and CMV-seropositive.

The CDR3 sequence: CASSEYVGARNEQFF. The CDR3 DNA follows: TGTGCCAGCAGTGAATATGTGGGGGCGCGGAATGAGCAGTTCTTC. The chain joins TRBV25-1 to TRBJ2-1, with D maybe TRBD1 (6 bases). V shed 0 bases and J shed 7 bases, with 13 bases lying between them. Germline V gene lookup returns CDR1 MGHDK and CDR2 SYGVNS. The length of the CDR3 is 15 residues.